This TCR beta chain was sequenced for a study of control samples from healthy donors and cancer patients. Germline V gene sequence: CDR1 MNHEY, CDR2 SMNVEV (reference sequence). V lost 0 bases, J lost 8 bases, and 4 bases stayed unmatched. The CDR3 loop spans 15 amino acids. This clone counts as medium-sized. Here immunoSEQ multiplex PCR was the method, and the copy in TCRdb shows in-frame clones only, minus some. Counted here are about 250,000 clones, roughly four fifths occurring once; the ten biggest clones make up 13%. Input material: PBMCs. The V and J genes are TRBV27 and TRBJ1-2, with 12 bases matching TRBD1. The sequence was obtained from a woman aged 55-69 years with lung cancer. CDR3 in DNA: TGTGCCAGCAGTTTATCAGGGACAGGGGGCTTGGGCTACACCTTC. Its protein is CASSLSGTGGLGYTF.